This TCR beta chain is drawn from a study of CD8 T cells in ankylosing spondylitis. TCRdb independently ran MiXCR on the 5' RACE reads; one entry per CDR3 protein. The data show tens of thousands of distinct CDR3 sequences, 27% seen once. Points from the study as a whole: In reactive arthritis synovial fluid and blood, some motif variants had been reported before. Ankylosing spondylitis blood appeared to be characterized by a TCR beta motif of under 10 highly homologous variants. Disease-associated clonotypes exhibited CD8+ identity and were relatively infrequent in peripheral blood. Significant enrichment of disease-linked clones was reported in matched ankylosing spondylitis synovial fluid.

V gave up 3 bases and J gave up 8 bases; unmatched junction bases: 9. The CDR3 sequence is 14 residues long. Germline CDR1 and CDR2: KGHSH and LQKENI. In regard to this clonotype: What it binds is not known.

This sequence joins TRBV18 and TRBJ1-2; 7 bases match TRBD1. This receptor was identified in a male donor with ankylosing spondylitis or in good health (not recorded which). What was sequenced was blood, either unsorted or a sorted T cell fraction (not recorded which). The CDR3 spells CASSPETGRGGYTF. CDR3 in DNA: TGTGCCAGCTCACCCGAGACAGGGAGAGGAGGCTACACCTTC.